Described below is a single T cell receptor beta chain sequence and its context. Its antigen is undetermined. These data are taken from a study of T cell responses to AZD1222 COVID-19 vaccine. General study findings and limits: Within unmutated variant regions lay the reported targets of nearly half of spike-specific TCRs. After the peak T cell response, and only then, were repertoires sampled. In a largely white British group with more females than males, clonal diversity was possibly underestimated.

Sequencing used immunoSEQ multiplex PCR; TCRdb keeps in-frame clones, though not all of them. The repertoire holds more than 120,000 clones, with more than 70% as singletons. The germline CDR1 and CDR2 sequences are MDHEN and SYDVKM. The CDR3 is 14 amino acids. Germline trimming cut 8 bases from V and 1 base from J; bases unmatched to any gene: 8. This TCR came from an adult who received the AZD1222 COVID-19 vaccine. The sequencing here drew on peripheral blood, taken 28 days after the second AZD1222 dose. The V gene is TRBV28, the J gene TRBJ2-7, with 7 positions matching TRBD1. The CDR3 sequence is CASHGTATSYEQYF. CDR3 nucleotide sequence: TGTGCCAGCCACGGGACAGCAACTTCCTACGAGCAGTACTTC.